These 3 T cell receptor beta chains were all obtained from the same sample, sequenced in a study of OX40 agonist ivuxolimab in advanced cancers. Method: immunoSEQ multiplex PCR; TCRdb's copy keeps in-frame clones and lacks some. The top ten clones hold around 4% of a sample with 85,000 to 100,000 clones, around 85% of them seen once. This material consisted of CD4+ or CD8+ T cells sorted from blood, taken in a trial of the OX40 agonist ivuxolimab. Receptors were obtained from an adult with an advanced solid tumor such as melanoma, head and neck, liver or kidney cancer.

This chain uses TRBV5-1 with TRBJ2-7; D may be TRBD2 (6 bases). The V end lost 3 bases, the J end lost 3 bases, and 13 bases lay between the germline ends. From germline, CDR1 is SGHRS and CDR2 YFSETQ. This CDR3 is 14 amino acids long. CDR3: CASSSNSGLYEQYF. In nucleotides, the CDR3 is TGCGCCAGCAGCTCGAACTCGGGACTCTACGAGCAGTACTTC. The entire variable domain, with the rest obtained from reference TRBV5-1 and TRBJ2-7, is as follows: KAGVTQTPRYLIKTRGQQVTLSCSPISGHRSVSWYQQTPGQGLQFLFEYFSETQRNKGNFPGRFSGRQFSNSRSEMNVSTLELGDSALYLCASSSNSGLYEQYFGPGTRLTVT.

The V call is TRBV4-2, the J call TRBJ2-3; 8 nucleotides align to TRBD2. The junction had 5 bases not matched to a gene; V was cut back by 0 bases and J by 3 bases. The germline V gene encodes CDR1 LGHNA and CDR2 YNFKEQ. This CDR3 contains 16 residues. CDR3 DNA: TGTGCCAGCAGCCAAGATCTTCCTAGCGGGACAGATACGCAGTATTTT. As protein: CASSQDLPSGTDTQYF.

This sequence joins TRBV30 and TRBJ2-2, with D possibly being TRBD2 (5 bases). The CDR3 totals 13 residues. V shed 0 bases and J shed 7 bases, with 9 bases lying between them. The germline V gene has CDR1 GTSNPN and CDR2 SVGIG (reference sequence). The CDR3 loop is CAWSVLRGGELFF. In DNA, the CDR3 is TGTGCCTGGAGTGTCCTCCGGGGCGGGGAGCTGTTTTTT.